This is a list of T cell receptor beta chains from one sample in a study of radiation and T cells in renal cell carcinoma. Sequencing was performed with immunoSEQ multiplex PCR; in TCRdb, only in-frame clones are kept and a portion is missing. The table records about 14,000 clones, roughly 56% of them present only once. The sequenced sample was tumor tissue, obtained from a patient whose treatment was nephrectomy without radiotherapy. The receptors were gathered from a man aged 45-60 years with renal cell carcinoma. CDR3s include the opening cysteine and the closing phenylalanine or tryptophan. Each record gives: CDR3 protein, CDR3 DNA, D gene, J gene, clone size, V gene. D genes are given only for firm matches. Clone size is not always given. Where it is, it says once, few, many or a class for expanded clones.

CATSRIGGTEAFF TGTGCCACCAGCAGAATCGGGGGCACTGAAGCTTTCTTT - TRBJ1-1 - TRBV15
CAIPLDRPFEQYF TGTGCCATCCCACTCGACAGGCCCTTCGAGCAGTACTTC - TRBJ2-7 medium-sized TRBV27
CASSYLDRLNTEAFF TGTGCCAGCAGTTACCTCGACAGATTGAACACTGAAGCTTTCTTT - TRBJ1-1 - TRBV6-5
CASSSRLGALHF TGTGCCAGTAGTAGTCGACTCGGGGCCCTCCACTTT - TRBJ1-6 - TRBV19
CAWSVSPAYEQYF TGTGCCTGGAGTGTATCGCCTGCCTACGAGCAGTACTTC - TRBJ2-7 few TRBV30
CASRLIPSTNEKLFF TGTGCCAGCAGGCTCATCCCCTCAACTAATGAAAAACTGTTTTTT - TRBJ1-4 - TRBV6-5
CASSQARFRGIGSGANVLTF TGCGCCAGCAGCCAAGCACGGTTCCGGGGGATAGGGTCTGGGGCCAACGTCCTGACTTTC - TRBJ2-6 few TRBV4-1
CASSSRGGTSYEQYF TGTGCCAGCAGCTCCCGAGGGGGTACTTCCTACGAGCAGTACTTC - TRBJ2-7 - TRBV7-9
CASSLMLAGTLGDEQFF TGCGCCAGCAGCTTGATGCTAGCGGGGACGCTCGGGGATGAGCAGTTCTTC TRBD2 TRBJ2-1 - TRBV5-1
CASSHGRQGGAYGYTF TGCGCCAGCAGCCACGGTAGACAGGGAGGTGCCTATGGCTACACCTTC TRBD1 TRBJ1-2 few TRBV4-3
CASSPEEAGGADTQYF TGTGCCAGCAGCCCCGAAGAAGCTGGGGGCGCAGATACGCAGTATTTT - TRBJ2-3 - TRBV7-8
CASSPEPDRGSYNEQFF TGTGCCAGCAGCCCGGAACCTGACAGGGGGTCCTACAATGAGCAGTTCTTC TRBD1 TRBJ2-1 few TRBV7-6
CASSQDRGQSNQPQHF TGCGCCAGCAGCCAAGATAGGGGACAATCCAATCAGCCCCAGCATTTT - TRBJ1-5 - TRBV4-3
CASSVSPTNEQFF TGTGCCAGCAGCGTAAGCCCTACTAATGAGCAGTTCTTC - TRBJ2-1 few TRBV9
CASSSRGQGIEKLFF TGCGCCAGCAGCTCGAGGGGACAGGGGATTGAAAAACTGTTTTTT TRBD1 TRBJ1-4 few TRBV5-1
CATSGSYGRSDEQFF TGTGCCACCAGCGGAAGTTACGGGAGATCGGATGAGCAGTTCTTC - TRBJ2-1 - TRBV15
CASSMTSGWGEQFF TGTGCCAGTAGTATGACTAGCGGGTGGGGTGAGCAGTTCTTC TRBD2 TRBJ2-1 few TRBV19
CASRRLAGGEDTQYF TGTGCCAGCAGGCGACTAGCGGGAGGAGAAGATACGCAGTATTTT TRBD2 TRBJ2-3 - TRBV2
CASRQTEADTQYF TGTGCCAGCAGACAGACAGAGGCAGATACGCAGTATTTT - TRBJ2-3 - TRBV5-6
CASSYLLNTEAFF TGTGCCAGCAGTTACCTGTTAAACACTGAAGCTTTCTTT - TRBJ1-1 - TRBV6-6
CASSPDGTPTSYEQYF TGTGCCAGCAGCCCGGACGGGACACCGACCTCCTACGAGCAGTACTTC - TRBJ2-7 few TRBV5-5
CASSVTSGRETQYF TGTGCCAGTAGTGTGACTAGCGGGAGAGAGACCCAGTACTTC TRBD2 TRBJ2-5 few TRBV19
CASSQDGGRSPYEQYF TGCGCCAGCAGCCAAGATGGGGGCAGGAGCCCCTACGAGCAGTACTTC - TRBJ2-7 - TRBV4-1
CASSEVLGGGEKLFF TGTGCCAGCAGTGAAGTTTTGGGGGGAGGTGAAAAACTGTTTTTT - TRBJ1-4 once TRBV6-1
CASGPGQGATEAFF TGTGCCAGCGGCCCGGGACAGGGAGCCACTGAAGCTTTCTTT TRBD1 TRBJ1-1 many TRBV7-9
CASSSRVSGSPRGGEQFF TGTGCCAGCAGCTCGAGGGTTAGCGGGAGCCCTAGGGGGGGTGAGCAGTTCTTC TRBD2 TRBJ2-1 - TRBV9
CASSTGFEGVDWETQYF TGCGCCAGCAGCACCGGGTTTGAAGGGGTTGATTGGGAGACCCAGTACTTC - TRBJ2-5 few TRBV4-3
CASSQDQGAVGANVLTF TGCGCCAGCAGCCAAGATCAAGGGGCTGTTGGGGCCAACGTCCTGACTTTC - TRBJ2-6 - TRBV4-1
CASSLGQGETQYF TGCGCCAGCAGCCTGGGACAGGGGGAGACCCAGTACTTC TRBD1 TRBJ2-5 - TRBV5-1
CASSLAGTSGRTDTQYF TGTGCCAGCTCACTAGCCGGGACTAGCGGGAGAACAGATACGCAGTATTTT TRBD2 TRBJ2-3 - TRBV18
CASSLGGALIGYGYTF TGTGCCAGCAGTCTCGGGGGGGCGCTTATCGGCTATGGCTACACCTTC - TRBJ1-2 few TRBV6-6
CSVSGTVPYEQYF TGCAGCGTTTCCGGGACGGTACCCTACGAGCAGTACTTC - TRBJ2-7 few TRBV29-1
CSVERDEGPSYEQYF TGCAGCGTTGAACGGGACGAGGGCCCATCCTACGAGCAGTACTTC - TRBJ2-7 - TRBV29-1
CSVGIGHEQYF TGCAGCGTTGGTATAGGGCACGAGCAGTACTTC - TRBJ2-7 large TRBV29-1
CASSVGGGPTDTQYF TGTGCCAGCAGCGTAGGGGGAGGGCCCACAGATACGCAGTATTTT TRBD2 TRBJ2-3 - TRBV9
CASSQRTSGAYNEQFF TGTGCCAGCAGCCAGAGGACTAGCGGGGCCTACAATGAGCAGTTCTTC TRBD2 TRBJ2-1 - TRBV4-2
CASHLGLMDEKLFF TGTGCCAGCCATCTGGGGTTAATGGATGAAAAACTGTTTTTT - TRBJ1-4 - TRBV2
CASSIGDGYTF TGTGCCAGCAGTATAGGGGATGGCTACACCTTC - TRBJ1-2 - TRBV9
CASSQVQSSYEQYF TGCGCCAGCAGCCAAGTACAGAGCTCCTACGAGCAGTACTTC - TRBJ2-7 few TRBV4-1
CASSQDADREGGELFF TGCGCCAGCAGCCAAGATGCCGACAGGGAAGGCGGGGAGCTGTTTTTT TRBD1 TRBJ2-2 - TRBV4-1
CASSLSGTSGRRDTDTQYF TGCGCCAGCAGCTTGTCCGGGACTAGCGGGAGACGTGACACAGATACGCAGTATTTT TRBD2 TRBJ2-3 once TRBV5-1
CASQKSGGGLYEQYF TGTGCCAGCCAGAAATCAGGGGGCGGTTTGTACGAGCAGTACTTC TRBD1 TRBJ2-7 - TRBV6-5
CASSLDRGLGNTIYF TGTGCCAGCAGTTTAGACAGGGGCCTAGGAAACACCATATATTTT TRBD1 TRBJ1-3 - TRBV28
CATKRSGELFF TGTGCCACCAAACGGTCTGGGGAGCTGTTTTTT - TRBJ2-2 - TRBV15
CASSAGRDNGYTF TGTGCCAGCAGCGCTGGCAGGGACAATGGCTACACCTTC - TRBJ1-2 medium-sized TRBV7-9
CATLGDTSYEQYF TGTGCCACCCTTGGGGACACATCCTACGAGCAGTACTTC - TRBJ2-7 once TRBV6-1
CASSLGGVGYGYTF TGCGCCAGCAGCTTGGGCGGGGTAGGCTATGGCTACACCTTC - TRBJ1-2 - TRBV5-1
CASSPPSGGDYEQYF TGTGCCAGCAGCCCCCCCAGCGGGGGGGACTACGAGCAGTACTTC TRBD2 TRBJ2-7 few TRBV7-8
CASSPHGAEAFF TGTGCCAGCAGCCCTCACGGAGCTGAAGCTTTCTTT - TRBJ1-1 - TRBV5-5
CASSWAGTGEETQYF TGTGCCAGCAGCTGGGCCGGGACAGGGGAGGAGACCCAGTACTTC TRBD1 TRBJ2-5 - TRBV9
CASSLAVGGTEAFF TGTGCCAGCAGCTTGGCAGTTGGGGGGACTGAAGCTTTCTTT - TRBJ1-1 few TRBV7-9
CAWARGRGYTF TGTGCCTGGGCCAGGGGACGGGGCTACACCTTC - TRBJ1-2 few TRBV30